This T cell receptor beta chain is from a study of technical replicates of blood from a handful of donors. This CDR3 comprises 13 residues. Germline V gene sequence: CDR1 KGHSH, CDR2 LQKENI. Trimming took off 6 bases at V and 1 base at J, with 9 bases between the two ends. As to this clone: The same CDR3 also results from other DNA sequences found in this sample.

Profiling relied on immunoSEQ multiplex PCR, and the TCRdb table lists in-frame clones only, not all of them. The data hold approximately 75,000 clones, with just under 95% observed a single time. The clonotype comes from a human donor in good health. This chain links TRBV18 with TRBJ2-5; no clear D gene. The sequenced sample was T cells isolated from PBMCs. The CDR3 sequence: CASSPGSQETQYF. CDR3 nucleotide sequence: TGTGCCAGCTCCCCTGGCAGCCAAGAGACCCAGTACTTC.